The clone carrying this TCR beta chain was found once. Its antigen is not known. Sequencing used immunoSEQ multiplex PCR; TCRdb keeps in-frame clones, though not all of them. The table shows 150,000 or so clones, with 80% to 90% occurring only once. The data are from a study of T cell responses to AZD1222 COVID-19 vaccine. Study findings and constraints: Most donors were white British and more were female, and clonal diversity was possibly underestimated. No day 14 peak samples; only post-peak repertoires were characterized. Per reports, nearly half of all spike-specific TCRs target regions that are unmutated in variants.

The specimen was peripheral blood, collected after recovery from COVID-19. This receptor was obtained from an adult who had recovered from COVID-19.

CDR3 in DNA: TGTGCCAGCAGCGTATTGGGGACTAGCTCCTACAATGAGCAGTTCTTC. Its protein is CASSVLGTSSYNEQFF. V and J are TRBV9 and TRBJ2-1, with TRBD2 matching 8 bases. Trimming cost V 1 base and J 0 bases; bases outside gene matches: 3. This CDR3 has 16 residues. CDR1 and CDR2 (germline): SGDLS, YYNGEE.